This T cell receptor beta chain came from a study of T cells in Graves' hyperthyroidism and ophthalmopathy. The ends were cut back, 2 bases at V and 4 bases at J, with 10 bases in the middle. The germline CDR1 and CDR2 sequences are SGHTA and FQGTGA. The CDR3 consists of 14 residues. Predating any ophthalmopathy symptoms, the blood sample was taken at first hyperthyroidism diagnosis. TCR beta CDR3 regions were amplified from RNA. When the TCR CDR3 underwent first-round RT-PCR, the HTBI primer set was used. TCRdb called the multiplex PCR reads again in MiXCR, with one record for every CDR3 protein. The profile shows fewer than 500,000 distinct CDR3 sequences, approximately 15% of them singletons. This clonotype was counted a few times. A read error is possible here, since a much larger clone lies one base away.

The chain is built from TRBV7-3 and TRBJ2-3; maybe TRBD2 (6 bases). The sample consisted of blood. This clonotype originated in a man younger than 40 with Graves' hyperthyroidism that later progressed to Graves' ophthalmopathy. The CDR3 DNA is TGTGCCAGCAGCTTAGCCGGGGAGGCAGATACGCAGTATTTT. Protein: CASSLAGEADTQYF.